The sequence of this T cell receptor beta chain was determined in a study of T cell changes during pregnancy in multiple sclerosis. Repertoires were generated with immunoSEQ multiplex PCR, while TCRdb's copy carries only in-frame clones and drops some. The sample has roughly 30,000 clones, around 90% seen once. Germline values: CDR1 SGHTA, CDR2 FQGNSA. J gave up 3 bases and V 5 bases, and 9 bases lay outside the gene matches. This CDR3 is built from 16 residues. This sample comprised CD4+ T cells from peripheral blood mononuclear cells, obtained in the first trimester of pregnancy. J is TRBJ1-1 and V is TRBV7-2; 10 positions agree with TRBD1. The source of this sequence is a female donor in good health, enrolled as a control in a pregnancy study. The CDR3 is CASSVYAGTGDTEAFF. The CDR3 DNA reads TGTGCCAGCAGCGTATATGCCGGGACAGGGGACACTGAAGCTTTCTTT.